This entry concerns a single T cell receptor (beta chain). No antigen is known for it. This CDR3 has 15 residues. CDR1 and CDR2 from the germline V gene are SGHDN and FVKESK. Incorporated into the TCR beta cDNA libraries were unique molecular identifiers, which served to reduce PCR and sequencing biases. In TCRdb, the PCR reads were re-called with MiXCR into one record per CDR3 protein. The sample yields 650,000 to 900,000 distinct CDR3 sequences, more than 45% seen once. The record originates from a study of post-analysis software for immune sequencing data. As for the study in general: Relapsing-remitting, secondary progressive and progressive-relapsing courses of multiple sclerosis were included.

Study-level results: Patients had higher frequencies than controls of roughly five TRBV segments, including TRBV5-6, TRBV5-1 and TRBV20-1.

The clonotype comes from a girl aged 5 to 17 with multiple sclerosis. The sequenced sample consisted of blood. The chain is built from TRBV14 and TRBJ2-7; 7 nucleotides agree with TRBD1. The J call may be faulty, since TRBJ2-5 better matches the DNA end. The CDR3 region has the DNA TGTGCCAGCAGCCAAGTGGGCAGGGGGTGCGAGACCCAGTACTTC. This translates into CASSQVGRGCETQYF.